A selection of T cell receptor beta chains follows, all from one sample in a study of OX40 agonist ivuxolimab in advanced cancers. Clones were sequenced by immunoSEQ multiplex PCR, and TCRdb holds only the in-frame ones, with some missing. The profile shows about 90,000 clones, about 89% of them singletons. The source was CD4+ or CD8+ T cells sorted from blood, collected in a trial of the OX40 agonist ivuxolimab. These receptors originate from an adult with an advanced solid tumor such as melanoma, head and neck, liver or kidney cancer. Both conserved end residues are part of each CDR3. The D gene is left open where the match is weak. Clone size is shown for a subset of rows, as once, few, many or a class of expanded clone.

V gene	J gene	clone size	D gene	CDR3 DNA	CDR3 protein
TRBV11-2	TRBJ2-5	-	-	TGTGCCAGCAGCCCGTCCCCAGTAGTGGTAGAGACCCAGTACTTC	CASSPSPVVVETQYF
TRBV6-6	TRBJ2-2	-	-	TGTGCCAGCAGTCGGCAGGGGGGTAACACCGGGGAGCTGTTTTTT	CASSRQGGNTGELFF
TRBV6-5	TRBJ2-7	-	TRBD2	TGTGCCAGCAAGGGACTAGCGAACCTAGACGAGCAGTACTTC	CASKGLANLDEQYF
TRBV5-1	TRBJ2-1	-	-	TGCGCCAGCAGCTTAGGTATTTCGAACCTCAATGAGCAGTTCTTC	CASSLGISNLNEQFF
TRBV23-1	TRBJ2-3	-	-	TGCGGCAGAGACGGGACAAACGGCACAGATACGCAGTATTTT	CGRDGTNGTDTQYF
TRBV9	TRBJ2-7	once	-	TGTGCCAGCAGCGTAGAACGGGATATGGGCGACTACGAGCAGTACTTC	CASSVERDMGDYEQYF
TRBV5-4	TRBJ2-4	-	TRBD2	TGTGCCAGCAGCCTTCTACTAGCGGGAGCGGTTAGCAACATTCAGTACTTC	CASSLLLAGAVSNIQYF
TRBV5-4	TRBJ2-7	-	TRBD2	TGTGCCAGCAGCTCTGCTAGCGGGACCTACGAGCAGTACTTC	CASSSASGTYEQYF
TRBV7-9	TRBJ2-7	-	-	TGTGCCAGCAGCCTCGCTCACTACGAGCAGTACTTC	CASSLAHYEQYF
TRBV19	TRBJ1-1	-	-	TGTGCCAGTACCCCCGGGGCACTTATGAACACTGAAGCTTTCTTT	CASTPGALMNTEAFF
TRBV7-9	TRBJ2-1	-	TRBD2	TGTGCCAGCAGCTTGTGGTCGCGGGAGGGCGGGAATGAGCAGTTCTTC	CASSLWSREGGNEQFF
TRBV5-1	TRBJ2-3	-	TRBD2	TGCGCCAGCAGCTTGCCTAGCGGGGCAAGCACAGATACGCAGTATTTT	CASSLPSGASTDTQYF
TRBV28	TRBJ2-5	-	-	TGTGCCAGCAGTTCCCCCGGGGCTTGGGAGACCCAGTACTTC	CASSSPGAWETQYF
TRBV7-2	TRBJ2-1	-	-	TGTGCCAGCAGAGAGGGAGGTTCCTACAATGAGCAGTTCTTC	CASREGGSYNEQFF
TRBV5-1	TRBJ2-2	-	-	TGCGCCAGCAGCCTAGGGGGTTCGAACACCGGGGAGCTGTTTTTT	CASSLGGSNTGELFF
TRBV9	TRBJ2-7	-	TRBD2	TGTGCCAGCAGCGGGGGACTAGCGGGGGAGGAAGAGCAGTACTTC	CASSGGLAGEEEQYF
TRBV29-1	TRBJ2-7	-	-	TGCAGCGTTGAAAGGTCAGGGTCTCCCTACGAGCAGTACTTC	CSVERSGSPYEQYF
TRBV6-5	TRBJ2-7	-	TRBD2	TGTGCCAGCAGACCCGGGACTAGCGGGAGCTACGAGCAGTACTTC	CASRPGTSGSYEQYF
TRBV19	TRBJ2-2	-	-	TGTGCCAGTAGTATCTGGGGCACCGGGGAGCTGTTTTTT	CASSIWGTGELFF
TRBV7-2	TRBJ2-3	-	-	TGTGCCAGCAGGGGATACGAGTCGCGGGACACAGATACGCAGTATTTT	CASRGYESRDTDTQYF
TRBV7-2	TRBJ2-5	-	TRBD1	TGTGCCAGCAGCTTAGTTACAGGGGGACAGGAGACCCAGTACTTC	CASSLVTGGQETQYF
TRBV7-9	TRBJ2-5	-	-	TGTGCCAGCAGCTTACGTGGCGGCGGGGAGACCCAGTACTTC	CASSLRGGGETQYF
TRBV11-2	TRBJ2-7	-	-	TGTGCCAGCAGCTTAGGACGGTTGAGCTCCTACGAGCAGTACTTC	CASSLGRLSSYEQYF
TRBV28	TRBJ1-3	-	-	TGTGCCAGCAGTTTATTCCCCAAGGGAAGCTCTGGAAACACCATATATTTT	CASSLFPKGSSGNTIYF
TRBV5-6	TRBJ2-1	-	TRBD2	TGTGCCAGCAGCTGGCGTCAAGCGGGACCCTACAATGAGCAGTTCTTC	CASSWRQAGPYNEQFF
TRBV7-9	TRBJ2-5	-	-	TGTGCCAGCAGCCCGGGGTTCCAAGAGACCCAGTACTTC	CASSPGFQETQYF
TRBV5-1	TRBJ2-7	-	TRBD1	TGCGCCAGCAGCCCCTTTTCTACAGGGGTAGGGTACGAGCAGTACTTC	CASSPFSTGVGYEQYF
TRBV7-9	TRBJ2-3	-	TRBD2	TGTGCCAGCAGCTTAGACGGTAGCGGGGCTACGCAGTATTTT	CASSLDGSGATQYF
TRBV5-1	TRBJ2-7	-	-	TGCGCCAGCAGCTTGGGCAGGACGGCCTACGAGCAGTACTTC	CASSLGRTAYEQYF
TRBV19	TRBJ2-1	-	TRBD2	TGTGCCACTAAGTGGGCGCGGGAGGGCAGTGAGCAGTTCTTC	CATKWAREGSEQFF
TRBV6-5	TRBJ2-7	-	-	TGTGCCAGCAGTCTGCGGGACTCCGCCATATACGAGCAGTACTTC	CASSLRDSAIYEQYF
TRBV9	TRBJ1-2	-	-	TGTGCCAGCAGCCATAGGGGGGGTTACTATGGCTACACCTTC	CASSHRGGYYGYTF
TRBV25-1	TRBJ2-7	-	TRBD2	TGTGCCAGCAGTGAACCCGGCGGGAGGGCGTACGAGCAGTACTTC	CASSEPGGRAYEQYF
TRBV30	TRBJ1-5	few	-	TGTGCCTGGAGTCAAGGGGATCAGCCCCAGCATTTT	CAWSQGDQPQHF
TRBV4-1	TRBJ1-1	few	-	TGCGCCAGCAGCCAAGATAACATTGGGGGGACTTTCTTT	CASSQDNIGGTFF
TRBV6-1	TRBJ2-5	-	TRBD2	TGTGCCAGCAGTGAAGAGGGCGGGAGGGGAGAGACCCAGTACTTC	CASSEEGGRGETQYF
TRBV9	TRBJ2-5	-	-	TGTGCCAGCAGCGTAGGCGGGGTACTACAAGAGACCCAGTACTTC	CASSVGGVLQETQYF
TRBV11-1	TRBJ2-7	-	TRBD1	TGTGCCAGCAGCCTGATCCTTGGACAGGGGAACTCCTACGAGCAGTACTTC	CASSLILGQGNSYEQYF
TRBV2	TRBJ1-5	-	-	TGTGCCAGCAGGGAGTCAGGGATTAACCAGCCCCAGCATTTT	CASRESGINQPQHF
TRBV28	TRBJ2-1	-	TRBD2	TGTGCCAGCAGTCTCTATTTCGGGACTAGCGGGAGGGCCTACAATGAGCAGTTCTTC	CASSLYFGTSGRAYNEQFF
TRBV28	TRBJ1-5	once	-	TGTGCCAGCAGTTTATTCAAGGCGCAGGGCAATCAGCCCCAGCATTTT	CASSLFKAQGNQPQHF
TRBV2	TRBJ2-2	once	TRBD1	TGTGCCAGCATCGCGGACAGGGGGGACACCGGGGAGCTGTTTTTT	CASIADRGDTGELFF
TRBV7-2	TRBJ1-1	-	-	TGTGCCAGCAGCCAAGGAGCGTTAAACACTGAAGCTTTCTTT	CASSQGALNTEAFF
TRBV27	TRBJ1-2	-	-	TGTGCCAGCAGTTTTGGCCAGGCGGACGGCTACACCTTC	CASSFGQADGYTF
TRBV10-2	TRBJ2-2	few	TRBD1	TGCGCCAGCAGACTGGACAGGTCGAACACCGGGGAGCTGTTTTTT	CASRLDRSNTGELFF
TRBV30	TRBJ1-6	-	TRBD1	TGTGCCTGGAGTCACGGACAGGGTACTAATTCACCCCTCCACTTT	CAWSHGQGTNSPLHF
TRBV7-6	TRBJ2-1	-	TRBD2	TGTGCCAGCAGCTTTGGGATCGGGGGGGGCGGCAATGAGCAGTTCTTC	CASSFGIGGGGNEQFF
TRBV5-8	TRBJ1-3	-	TRBD1	TGTGCCAGCAGCACAAACAGGGGAACTGGAAACACCATATATTTT	CASSTNRGTGNTIYF
TRBV5-1	TRBJ1-1	-	TRBD1	TGCGCCAGCAGCTCTGGACAGGTTGGGAACACTGAAGCTTTCTTT	CASSSGQVGNTEAFF
TRBV28	TRBJ1-1	-	TRBD1	TGTGCCAGCAGGGACAGGGCCGCGGGTTGGACTGAAGCTTTCTTT	CASRDRAAGWTEAFF
TRBV9	TRBJ1-1	-	-	TGTGCCAGCAGCGTAGGTAGTATTACTGAAGCTTTCTTT	CASSVGSITEAFF
TRBV19	TRBJ1-5	-	-	TGTGCCAGTAGTACAGCTCTGGGTCTCTATAATCAGCCCCAGCATTTT	CASSTALGLYNQPQHF
TRBV29-1	TRBJ2-2	-	-	TGCAGCGTTGGGGGGAACAGGAACACCGGGGAGCTGTTTTTT	CSVGGNRNTGELFF
TRBV7-2	TRBJ2-2	-	-	TGTGCCAGCAGCTTAGCAGAAGGGGCCCCCGGGGAGCTGTTTTTT	CASSLAEGAPGELFF
TRBV10-3	TRBJ1-3	-	TRBD1	TGTGCCATCAGGGGGGGACAGTTCTCTGGAAACACCATATATTTT	CAIRGGQFSGNTIYF
TRBV18	TRBJ2-3	-	-	TGTGCCAGCTCGGCGGCGTGGTTTCGCACAGATACGCAGTATTTT	CASSAAWFRTDTQYF
TRBV7-2	TRBJ2-7	few	-	TGTGCCAGCAGCTTCAGGGGAGGGTCCTACGAGCAGTACTTC	CASSFRGGSYEQYF
TRBV18	TRBJ2-7	-	-	TGTGCCAGCTCACCACCTAATACCTACGAGCAGTACTTC	CASSPPNTYEQYF